What follows describes a single T cell receptor beta chain. This CDR3 has 16 residues. The V gene's germline CDR1 is SGHVS and CDR2 FQNEAQ. Each CDR3 protein gets one entry in TCRdb, which reprocessed the 5' RACE reads and gives no DNA. Its table lists about 150,000 distinct CDR3 sequences. The sample originates from a study of monozygotic twins with inflammatory bowel disease. The receptor comes from a human donor with ulcerative colitis or Crohn's disease, or a healthy co-twin of an affected twin (not recorded which). The J gene is TRBJ2-3, the V gene TRBV7-8; TCRdb reports TRBD1, a call that lacks DNA to check it against. Sequenced material: blood. The CDR3 protein is CASSYIRDRSTDTQYF.